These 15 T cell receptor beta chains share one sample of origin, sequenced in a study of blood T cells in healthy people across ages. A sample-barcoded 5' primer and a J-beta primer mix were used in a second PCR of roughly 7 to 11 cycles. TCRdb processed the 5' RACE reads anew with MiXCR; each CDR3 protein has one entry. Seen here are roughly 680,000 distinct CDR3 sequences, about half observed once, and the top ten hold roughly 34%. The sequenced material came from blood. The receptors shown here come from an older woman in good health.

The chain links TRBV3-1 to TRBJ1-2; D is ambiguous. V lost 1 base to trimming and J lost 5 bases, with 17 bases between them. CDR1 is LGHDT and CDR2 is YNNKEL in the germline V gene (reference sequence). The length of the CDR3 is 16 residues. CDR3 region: CASSQGHRGEGYGYTF. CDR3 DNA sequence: TGTGCCAGCAGCCAAGGTCATCGGGGAGAAGGTTATGGCTACACCTTC.

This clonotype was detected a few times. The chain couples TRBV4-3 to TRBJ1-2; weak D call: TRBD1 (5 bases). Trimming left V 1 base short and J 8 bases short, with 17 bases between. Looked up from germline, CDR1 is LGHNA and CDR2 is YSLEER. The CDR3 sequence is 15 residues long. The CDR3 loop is CASSQVSGLLWGYTF. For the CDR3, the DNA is TGCGCCAGCAGCCAAGTATCGGGGCTACTGTGGGGCTACACCTTC.

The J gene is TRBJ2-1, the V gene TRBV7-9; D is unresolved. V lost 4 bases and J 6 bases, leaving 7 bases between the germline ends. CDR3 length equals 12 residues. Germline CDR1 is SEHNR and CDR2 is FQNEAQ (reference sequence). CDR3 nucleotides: TGTGCCAGCAGCTCCGACTCCAATGAGCAGTTCTTC. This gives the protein CASSSDSNEQFF.

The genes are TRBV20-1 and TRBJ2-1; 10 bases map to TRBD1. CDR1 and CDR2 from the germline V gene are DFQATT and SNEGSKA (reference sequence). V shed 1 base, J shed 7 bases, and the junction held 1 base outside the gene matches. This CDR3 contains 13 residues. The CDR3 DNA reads TGCAGTGCTAGAGGGGGACAGGGGAATGAGCAGTTCTTC. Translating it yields CSARGGQGNEQFF.

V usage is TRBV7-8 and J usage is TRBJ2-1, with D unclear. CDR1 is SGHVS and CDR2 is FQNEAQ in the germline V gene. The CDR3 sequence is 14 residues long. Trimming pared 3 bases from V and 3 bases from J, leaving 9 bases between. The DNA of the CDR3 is TGTGCCAGCAGCTTTCGGACGGGCTACAATGAGCAGTTCTTC. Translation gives CASSFRTGYNEQFF.

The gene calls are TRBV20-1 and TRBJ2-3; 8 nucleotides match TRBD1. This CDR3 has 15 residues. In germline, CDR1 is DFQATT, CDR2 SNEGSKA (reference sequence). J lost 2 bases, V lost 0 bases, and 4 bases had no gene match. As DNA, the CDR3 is TGCAGTGCTAGAGACCCGACAGGGGACACAGATACGCAGTATTTT. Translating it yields CSARDPTGDTDTQYF.

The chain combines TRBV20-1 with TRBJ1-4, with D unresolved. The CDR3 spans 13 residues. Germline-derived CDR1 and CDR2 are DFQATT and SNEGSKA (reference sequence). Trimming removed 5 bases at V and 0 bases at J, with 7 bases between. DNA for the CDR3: TGCAGTGCTGCAGCATCAACTAATGAAAAACTGTTTTTT. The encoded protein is CSAAASTNEKLFF.

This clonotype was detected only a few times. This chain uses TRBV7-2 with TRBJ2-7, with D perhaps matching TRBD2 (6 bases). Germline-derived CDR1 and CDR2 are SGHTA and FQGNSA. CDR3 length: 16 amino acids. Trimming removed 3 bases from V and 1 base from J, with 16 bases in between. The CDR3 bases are TGTGCCAGCAGCTTCTTAAAGGCTAGCGCGTCCTACGAGCAGTACTTC. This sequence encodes CASSFLKASASYEQYF.

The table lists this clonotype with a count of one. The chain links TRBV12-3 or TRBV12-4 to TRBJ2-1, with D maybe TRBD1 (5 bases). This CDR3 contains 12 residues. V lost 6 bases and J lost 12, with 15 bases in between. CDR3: CASSPSGSRQFF. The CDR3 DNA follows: TGTGCCAGCAGCCCTTCAGGGTCCAGGCAGTTCTTC.

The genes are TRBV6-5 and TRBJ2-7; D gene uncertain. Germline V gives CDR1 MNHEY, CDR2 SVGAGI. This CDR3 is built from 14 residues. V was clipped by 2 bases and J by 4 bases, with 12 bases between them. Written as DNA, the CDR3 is TGTGCCAGCAGTTACCGGCCTAGAGAATACGAGCAGTACTTC. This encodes CASSYRPREYEQYF.

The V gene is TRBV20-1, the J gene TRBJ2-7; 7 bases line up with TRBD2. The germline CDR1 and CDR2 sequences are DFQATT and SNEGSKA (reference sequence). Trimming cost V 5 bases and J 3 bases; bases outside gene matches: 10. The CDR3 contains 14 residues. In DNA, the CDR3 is TGCAGTGCTGTTGGCGGGAGCCCCCTCTACGAGCAGTACTTC. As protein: CSAVGGSPLYEQYF.

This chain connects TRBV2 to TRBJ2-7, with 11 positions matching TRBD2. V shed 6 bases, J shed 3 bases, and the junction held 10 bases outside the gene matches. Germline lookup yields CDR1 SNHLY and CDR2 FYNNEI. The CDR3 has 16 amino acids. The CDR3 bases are TGTGCCAGCAGCACCGGGACTAGCGGAGCTAACTACGAGCAGTACTTC. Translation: CASSTGTSGANYEQYF.

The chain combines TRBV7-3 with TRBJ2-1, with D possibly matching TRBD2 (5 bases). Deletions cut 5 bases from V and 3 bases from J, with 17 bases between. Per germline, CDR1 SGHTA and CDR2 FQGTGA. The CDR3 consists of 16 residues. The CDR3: CASSLFSVEIYNEQFF. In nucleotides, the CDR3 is TGTGCCAGCAGCCTATTTAGCGTTGAGATCTACAATGAGCAGTTCTTC.

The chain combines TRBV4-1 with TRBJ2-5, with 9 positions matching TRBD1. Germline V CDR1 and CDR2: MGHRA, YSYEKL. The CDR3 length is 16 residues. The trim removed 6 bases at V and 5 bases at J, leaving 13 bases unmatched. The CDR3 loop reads CASRPTGTGIRETQYF. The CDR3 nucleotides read TGCGCCAGCAGACCCACCGGGACAGGGATTCGGGAGACCCAGTACTTC.

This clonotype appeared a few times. CDR3 protein: CASSPGTARTDTQYF. CDR3 DNA: TGTGCCAGCAGCCCAGGGACTGCACGCACAGATACGCAGTATTTT. This chain links TRBV7-2 with TRBJ2-3, with D perhaps TRBD2 (6 bases). Germline-derived CDR1 and CDR2 are SGHTA and FQGNSA. V gave up 5 bases and J gave up 1 base, with 13 bases separating them. The length of the CDR3 is 15 residues. The entire variable domain, with the rest obtained from reference TRBV7-2 and TRBJ2-3, is as follows: GAGVSQSPSNKVTEKGKDVELRCDPISGHTALYWYRQSLGQGLEFLIYFQGNSAPDKSGLPSDRFSAERTGGSVSTLTIQRTQQEDSAVYLCASSPGTARTDTQYFGPGTRLTVL.